The subject of this entry is one TCR beta chain. Sequencing used cDNA as its template, made by extracting RNA and reverse transcribing it. Sequencing used immunoSEQ multiplex PCR; TCRdb keeps in-frame clones, though not all of them. Of tens of thousands of clones in the sample, around 96% are singletons; the top ten hold more than 25%. This entry belongs to a study of CD8+ T cells in alopecia areata. Sequencing was performed on CD8+ T cells sorted from blood, taken at week 0. The clonotype comes from a human donor with alopecia areata.

The DNA for the CDR3 is TGTGCCAGCAGCTCATGGCAGGAGGTCGGCGAGCAGTACTTC. It encodes CASSSWQEVGEQYF. This chain uses TRBV5-4 with TRBJ2-7; weak D call: TRBD2 (5 bases). Trimming cost V 3 bases and J 6 bases, with 16 bases left between them. The length of the CDR3 is 14 residues. Germline CDR1 reads SGHNT; CDR2 reads YYREEE (reference sequence).